This entry lists 9 T cell receptor beta chains sequenced from one sample in a study of cytomegalovirus exposure and HLA in healthy donors. The PCR made use of 60 Vbeta and 13 Jbeta primers. The table came from immunoSEQ multiplex PCR; TCRdb's copy has only in-frame clones and leaves some out. Of about 140,000 clones in the sample, 75% to 90% were seen once. Sequencing used PBMCs. These receptors all come from a female donor in good health and CMV-seronegative.

The rearrangement joins TRBV5-1 to TRBJ2-2; 10 bases line up with TRBD1. After removal of 4 bases from V and 5 bases from J, the junction contained 8 bases not matched to a gene. There are 16 residues in the CDR3. CDR1 and CDR2 (germline): SGHRS, YFSETQ. CDR3 sequence: CASSIRTGGSTGELFF. CDR3 bases: TGCGCCAGCAGCATACGGACAGGGGGGTCAACCGGGGAGCTGTTTTTT.

The V and J genes are TRBV28 and TRBJ1-4; 7 nucleotides agree with TRBD1. V lost 5 bases to trimming and J lost 8 bases; unmatched junction nucleotides: 8. CDR3 length: 14 amino acids. Germline V lookup: CDR1 MDHEN, CDR2 SYDVKM. The CDR3 here is CASSPPDRDEKLFF. Written as DNA, the CDR3 is TGTGCCAGCAGTCCCCCCGACAGGGACGAAAAACTGTTTTTT.

The chain recombines TRBV2 with TRBJ2-7; tentatively, D is TRBD1 (6 bases). Per the germline V gene, CDR1 is SNHLY and CDR2 is FYNNEI. This CDR3 comprises 13 residues. Trimming removed 7 bases at V and 3 bases at J, with 13 bases between. For the CDR3, the DNA is TGTGCCAGCACTCGGACAGCGGACTACGAGCAGTACTTC. As protein: CASTRTADYEQYF.

V usage is TRBV11-2 and J usage is TRBJ2-3, with 9 bases aligning to TRBD2. The CDR3 consists of 18 residues. The V gene end was trimmed by 1 base and the J gene end by 0 bases; junction bases not matched to a gene: 8. Per the germline V gene, CDR1 is SGHAT and CDR2 is FQNNGV. CDR3 bases: TGTGCCAGCAGCTTAGGGGCGGGGGGGGCGTCTAGCACAGATACGCAGTATTTT. The encoded protein is CASSLGAGGASSTDTQYF. Variable domain in full (rest from reference TRBV11-2 and TRBJ2-3): EAGVAQSPRYKIIEKRQSVAFWCNPISGHATLYWYQQILGQGPKLLIQFQNNGVVDDSQLPKDRFSAERLKGVDSTLKIQPAKLEDSAVYLCASSLGAGGASSTDTQYFGPGTRLTVL.

The genes are TRBV27 and TRBJ2-3; 7 nucleotides match TRBD2. J gave up 0 bases and V 8 bases, and 8 bases lay outside the gene matches. The CDR3 is made up of 15 amino acids. Germline CDR1 reads MNHEY; CDR2 reads SMNVEV (reference sequence). CDR3 residues: CASSRRGTSTDTQYF. The CDR3 DNA is TGTGCCAGCTCAAGGCGGGGGACTAGCACAGATACGCAGTATTTT.

V usage is TRBV28 and J usage is TRBJ2-4, with TRBD1 matching 9 bases. Germline CDR1 is MDHEN and CDR2 is SYDVKM. The length of the CDR3 is 15 residues. With V trimmed by 4 bases and J by 4 bases, 5 bases remained unmatched. In DNA form, the CDR3 reads TGTGCCAGCAGTTCACAGGGGGCGGCGAAAAACATTCAGTACTTC. It yields the protein CASSSQGAAKNIQYF.

This sequence joins TRBV7-9 and TRBJ2-5, with 9 bases that match TRBD1. Unmatched junction bases numbered 10, after V lost 4 bases and J lost 1 base. CDR1 SEHNR and CDR2 FQNEAQ come from the germline V gene (reference sequence). CDR3 length equals 17 residues. CDR3 sequence (DNA): TGTGCCAGCAGCTCGACCACCGGGACAGGGACCCAAGAGACCCAGTACTTC. The encoded protein is CASSSTTGTGTQETQYF. Full variable domain (rest looked up from reference TRBV7-9 and TRBJ2-5): DTGVSQNPRHKITKRGQNVTFRCDPISEHNRLYWYRQTLGQGPEFLTYFQNEAQLEKSRLLSDRFSAERPKGSFSTLEIQRTEQGDSAMYLCASSSTTGTGTQETQYFGPGTRLLVL.

The chain recombines TRBV5-1 with TRBJ2-1, with TRBD1 matching 8 bases. The germline CDR1 and CDR2 sequences are SGHRS and YFSETQ. CDR3 size: 15 residues. Trimming cost V 4 bases and J 1 base; bases outside gene matches: 4. Here the CDR3 DNA reads TGCGCCAGCAGCCTAGGACAGGGTTCCTACAATGAGCAGTTCTTC. Its protein product is CASSLGQGSYNEQFF.

V and J are TRBV28 and TRBJ2-2; perhaps TRBD2 as D (5 bases). The CDR3 covers 15 residues. The V gene lost 1 base and the J gene lost 7 bases, with 13 bases spanning the gap. The germline V gene has CDR1 MDHEN and CDR2 SYDVKM. CDR3 nucleotides: TGTGCCAGCAGTTTATTTAGAAACGGGAACGGGGAGCTGTTTTTT. Residues: CASSLFRNGNGELFF.